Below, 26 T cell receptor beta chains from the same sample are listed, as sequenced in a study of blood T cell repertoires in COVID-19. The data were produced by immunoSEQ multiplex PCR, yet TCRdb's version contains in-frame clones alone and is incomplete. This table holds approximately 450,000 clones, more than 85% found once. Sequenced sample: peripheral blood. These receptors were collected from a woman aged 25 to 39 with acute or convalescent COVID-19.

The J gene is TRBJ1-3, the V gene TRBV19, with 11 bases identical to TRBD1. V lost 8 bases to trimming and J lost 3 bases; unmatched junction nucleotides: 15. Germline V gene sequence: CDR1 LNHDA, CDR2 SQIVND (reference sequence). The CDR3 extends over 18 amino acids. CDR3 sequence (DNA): TGTGCCAGTGTACAATCCGGGACAGGGGGATTTTTTGGAAACACCATATATTTT. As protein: CASVQSGTGGFFGNTIYF.

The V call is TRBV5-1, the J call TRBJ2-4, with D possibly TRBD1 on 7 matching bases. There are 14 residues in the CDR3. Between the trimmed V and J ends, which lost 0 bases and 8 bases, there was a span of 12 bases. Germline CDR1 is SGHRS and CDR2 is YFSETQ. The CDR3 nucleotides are TGCGCCAGCAGCTTGGAAGGCAGGGGGGACATTCAGTACTTC. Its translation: CASSLEGRGDIQYF.

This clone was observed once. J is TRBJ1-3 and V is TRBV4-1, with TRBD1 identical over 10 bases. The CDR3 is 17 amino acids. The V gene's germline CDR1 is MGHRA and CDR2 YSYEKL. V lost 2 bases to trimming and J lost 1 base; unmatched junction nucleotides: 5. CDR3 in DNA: TGCGCCAGCAGCCAACGGGACAGGGGATGGTCTGGAAACACCATATATTTT. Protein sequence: CASSQRDRGWSGNTIYF.

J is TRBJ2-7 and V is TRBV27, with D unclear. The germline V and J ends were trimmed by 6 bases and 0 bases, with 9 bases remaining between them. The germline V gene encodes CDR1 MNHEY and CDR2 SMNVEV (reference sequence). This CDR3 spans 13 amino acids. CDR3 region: CASRERYSYEQYF. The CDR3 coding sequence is TGTGCCAGCAGGGAGCGCTACTCCTACGAGCAGTACTTC.

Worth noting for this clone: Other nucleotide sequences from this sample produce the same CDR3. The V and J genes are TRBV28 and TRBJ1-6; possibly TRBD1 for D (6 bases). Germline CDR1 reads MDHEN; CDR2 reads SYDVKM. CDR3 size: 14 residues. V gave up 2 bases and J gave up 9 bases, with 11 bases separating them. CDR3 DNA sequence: TGTGCCAGCAGTTTAAGGGGGGGGAGTTCACCCCTCCACTTT. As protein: CASSLRGGSSPLHF.

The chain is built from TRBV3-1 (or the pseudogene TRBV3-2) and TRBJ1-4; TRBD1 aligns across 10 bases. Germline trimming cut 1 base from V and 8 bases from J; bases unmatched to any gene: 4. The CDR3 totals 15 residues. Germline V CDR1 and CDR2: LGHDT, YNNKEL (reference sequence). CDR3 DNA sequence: TGTGCCAGCAGCCAAGGACGGACAGGGGGAGAAAAACTGTTTTTT. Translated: CASSQGRTGGEKLFF.

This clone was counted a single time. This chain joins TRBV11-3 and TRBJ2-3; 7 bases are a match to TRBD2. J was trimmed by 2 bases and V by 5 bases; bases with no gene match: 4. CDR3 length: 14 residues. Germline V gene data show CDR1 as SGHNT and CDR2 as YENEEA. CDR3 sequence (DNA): TGTGCCAGCAGCATCAGCGGGGACACAGATACGCAGTATTTT. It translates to CASSISGDTDTQYF. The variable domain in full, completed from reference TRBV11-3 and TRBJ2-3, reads EAGVVQSPRYKIIEKKQPVAFWCNPISGHNTLYWYLQNLGQGPELLIRYENEEAVDDSQLPKDRFSAERLKGVDSTLKIQPAELGDSAVYLCASSISGDTDTQYFGPGTRLTVL.

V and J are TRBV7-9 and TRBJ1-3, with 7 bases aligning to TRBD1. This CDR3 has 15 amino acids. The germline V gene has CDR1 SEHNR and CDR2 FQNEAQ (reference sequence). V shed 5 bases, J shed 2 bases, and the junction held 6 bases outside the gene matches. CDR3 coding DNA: TGTGCCAGCAGCGAGGGACAGATACCTGGAAACACCATATATTTT. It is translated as CASSEGQIPGNTIYF.

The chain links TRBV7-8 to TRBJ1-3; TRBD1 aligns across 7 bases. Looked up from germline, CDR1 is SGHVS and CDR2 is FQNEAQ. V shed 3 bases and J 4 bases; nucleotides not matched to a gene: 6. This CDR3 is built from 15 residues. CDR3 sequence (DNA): TGTGCCAGCAGCTTGGGTGGGACAGCAGGAAACACCATATATTTT. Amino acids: CASSLGGTAGNTIYF.

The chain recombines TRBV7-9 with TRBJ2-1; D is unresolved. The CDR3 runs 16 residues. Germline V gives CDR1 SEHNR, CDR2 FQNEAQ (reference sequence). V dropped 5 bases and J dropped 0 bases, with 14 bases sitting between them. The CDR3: CASSPLTGYSYNEQFF. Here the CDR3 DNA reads TGTGCCAGCAGCCCGCTGACCGGGTACTCCTACAATGAGCAGTTCTTC.

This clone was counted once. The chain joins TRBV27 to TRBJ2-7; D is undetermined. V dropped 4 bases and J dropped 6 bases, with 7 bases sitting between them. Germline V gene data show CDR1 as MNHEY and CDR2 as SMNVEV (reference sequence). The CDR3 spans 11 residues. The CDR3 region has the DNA TGTGCCAGCAGTTATCTGTCCGAGCAGTACTTC. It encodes CASSYLSEQYF.

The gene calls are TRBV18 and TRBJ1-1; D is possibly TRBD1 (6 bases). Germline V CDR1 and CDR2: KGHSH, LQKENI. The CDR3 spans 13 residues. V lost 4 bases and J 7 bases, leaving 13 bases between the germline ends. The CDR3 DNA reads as TGTGCCAGCTCACGTACGAGGGGGGGTGAAGCTTTCTTT. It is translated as CASSRTRGGEAFF.

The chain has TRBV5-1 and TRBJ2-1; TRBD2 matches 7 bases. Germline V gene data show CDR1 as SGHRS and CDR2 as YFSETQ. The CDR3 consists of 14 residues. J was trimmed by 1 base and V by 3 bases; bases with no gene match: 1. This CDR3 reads CASSWGLSYNEQFF. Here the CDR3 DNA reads TGCGCCAGCAGCTGGGGACTATCCTACAATGAGCAGTTCTTC.

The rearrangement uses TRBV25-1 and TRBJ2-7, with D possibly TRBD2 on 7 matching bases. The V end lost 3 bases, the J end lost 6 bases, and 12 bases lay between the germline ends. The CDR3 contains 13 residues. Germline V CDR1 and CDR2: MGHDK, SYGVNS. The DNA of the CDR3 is TGTGCCAGCAGTGAGAGGGGGGGGTCCGAGCAGTACTTC. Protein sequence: CASSERGGSEQYF.

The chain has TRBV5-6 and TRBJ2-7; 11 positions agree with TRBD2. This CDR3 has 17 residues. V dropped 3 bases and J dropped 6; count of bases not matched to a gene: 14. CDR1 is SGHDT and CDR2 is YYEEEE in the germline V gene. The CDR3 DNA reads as TGTGCCAGCAGCTGGACCCATAGCGGGGGGGCAAGCGGCGAGCAGTACTTC. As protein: CASSWTHSGGASGEQYF.

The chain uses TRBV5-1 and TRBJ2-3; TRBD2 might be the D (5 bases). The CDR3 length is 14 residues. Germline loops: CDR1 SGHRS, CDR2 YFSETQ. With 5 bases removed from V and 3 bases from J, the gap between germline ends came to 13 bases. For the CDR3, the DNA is TGCGCCAGCAGTAAATCTCCGGGAACAGATACGCAGTATTTT. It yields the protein CASSKSPGTDTQYF.

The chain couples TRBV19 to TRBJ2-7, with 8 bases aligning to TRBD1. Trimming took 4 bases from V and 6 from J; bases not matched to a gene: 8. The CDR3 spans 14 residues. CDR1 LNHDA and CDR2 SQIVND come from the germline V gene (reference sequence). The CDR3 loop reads CASSNTDRVAEQYF. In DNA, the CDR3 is TGTGCCAGTAGTAATACGGACAGGGTCGCCGAGCAGTACTTC.

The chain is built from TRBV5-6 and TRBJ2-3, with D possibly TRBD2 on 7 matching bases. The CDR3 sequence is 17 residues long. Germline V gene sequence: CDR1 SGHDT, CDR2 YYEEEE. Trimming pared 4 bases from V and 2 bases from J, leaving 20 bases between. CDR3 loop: CASSVLRGAFFTDTQYF. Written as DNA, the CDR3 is TGTGCCAGCAGCGTTTTACGGGGGGCGTTTTTCACAGATACGCAGTATTTT.

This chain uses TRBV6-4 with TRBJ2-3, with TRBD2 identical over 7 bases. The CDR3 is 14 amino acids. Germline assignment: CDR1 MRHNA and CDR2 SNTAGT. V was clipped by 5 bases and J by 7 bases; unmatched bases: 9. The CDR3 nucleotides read TGTGCCAGCAGTCCCCTGGCGGGGGAGAATACGCAGTATTTT. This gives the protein CASSPLAGENTQYF.

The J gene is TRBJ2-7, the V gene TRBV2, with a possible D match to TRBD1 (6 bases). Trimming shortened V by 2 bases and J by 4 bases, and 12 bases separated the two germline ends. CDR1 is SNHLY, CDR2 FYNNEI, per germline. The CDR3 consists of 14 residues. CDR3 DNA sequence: TGTGCCAGCAGTGAACAGGGGAATAGATACGAGCAGTACTTC. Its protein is CASSEQGNRYEQYF.

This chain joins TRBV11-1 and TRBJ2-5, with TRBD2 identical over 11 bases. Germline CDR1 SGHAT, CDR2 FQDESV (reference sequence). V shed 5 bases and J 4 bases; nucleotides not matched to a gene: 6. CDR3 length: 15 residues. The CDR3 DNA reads TGTGCCAGCAGCCACGGGACTAGCGGAATAGAGACCCAGTACTTC. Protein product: CASSHGTSGIETQYF.

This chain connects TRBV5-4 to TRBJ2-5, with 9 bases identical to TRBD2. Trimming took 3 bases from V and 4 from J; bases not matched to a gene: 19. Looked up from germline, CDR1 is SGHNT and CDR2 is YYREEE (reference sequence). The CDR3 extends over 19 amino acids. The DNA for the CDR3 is TGTGCCAGCAGCTCGTACAAACTTTCGACTAGCGGTTACATAGAGACCCAGTACTTC. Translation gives CASSSYKLSTSGYIETQYF.

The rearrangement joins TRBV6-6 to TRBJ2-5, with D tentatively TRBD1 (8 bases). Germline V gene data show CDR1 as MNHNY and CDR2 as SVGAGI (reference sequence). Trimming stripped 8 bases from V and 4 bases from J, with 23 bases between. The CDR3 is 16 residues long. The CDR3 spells CASEPPGTTGGETQYF. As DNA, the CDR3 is TGTGCCAGCGAACCCCCCGGGACTACAGGGGGAGAGACCCAGTACTTC.

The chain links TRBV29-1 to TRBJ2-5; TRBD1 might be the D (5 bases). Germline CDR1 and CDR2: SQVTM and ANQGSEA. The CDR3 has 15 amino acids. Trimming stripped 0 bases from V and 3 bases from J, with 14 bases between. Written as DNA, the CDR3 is TGCAGCGTTGAAGATCCCAGGGTTTTTGAAGAGACCCAGTACTTC. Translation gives CSVEDPRVFEETQYF.

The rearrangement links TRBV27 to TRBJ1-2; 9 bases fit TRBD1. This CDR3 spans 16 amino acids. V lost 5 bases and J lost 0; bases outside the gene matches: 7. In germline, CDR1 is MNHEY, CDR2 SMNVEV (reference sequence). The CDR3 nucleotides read TGTGCCAGCAGTCCCGGGACAGGGCGTTCTAACTATGGCTACACCTTC. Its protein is CASSPGTGRSNYGYTF.

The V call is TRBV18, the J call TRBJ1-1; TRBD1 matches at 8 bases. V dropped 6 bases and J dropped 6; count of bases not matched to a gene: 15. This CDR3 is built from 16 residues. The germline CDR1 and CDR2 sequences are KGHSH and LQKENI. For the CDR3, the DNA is TGTGCCAGCTCCCCTGACAGGGGCGGATATGGGGCTGAAGCTTTCTTT. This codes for CASSPDRGGYGAEAFF.